Below, one TCR beta chain is given with its context. The sample is drawn from a study of blood T cell repertoires in COVID-19. Study-level information: Acute-phase and convalescent COVID-19 samples originated in the United States, Italy and Spain. Nucleic acid was either cDNA or gDNA, and it came from T cells, B-cell-depleted T cells, or PBMCs.

Authors' methods: Reference gene primer amplification yielded estimated nucleated cell counts. The method was immunoSEQ multiplex PCR; TCRdb's version includes in-frame clones alone and lacks a portion of them. That table supplies the V and J calls and clone size; D and trimming were determined from the DNA. The table has about 150,000 clones, more than 75% seen once. This clonotype was obtained from a woman aged 50 to 65 with active or convalescent COVID-19. Specimen: peripheral blood.

The CDR3: CASSSYEQYF. The CDR3 DNA sequence: TGTGCCAGCAGCAGCTACGAGCAGTACTTC. The chain links TRBV2 to TRBJ2-7, with no clear D. Trimming stripped 6 bases from V and 3 bases from J, with 3 bases between. The CDR3 consists of 10 residues. CDR1 is SNHLY, CDR2 FYNNEI, per germline.